This T cell receptor beta chain emerged from a study of Graves' ophthalmopathy and Graves' hyperthyroidism (dated by TCRdb to about 2018). About the investigation overall: Peripheral blood was collected at initial diagnosis, prior to any treatment. TCR beta repertoire signatures were used to distinguish Graves' ophthalmopathy from Graves' hyperthyroidism and to predict progression to ophthalmopathy. In total, around 140 blood samples were TCR-sequenced: 43 ophthalmopathy, about 75 hyperthyroidism and some 17 hyperthyroidism-to-ophthalmopathy patients. To explore V-J signatures that distinguish ophthalmopathy from hyperthyroidism, a discovery set of around 100 patients was enrolled, made up of over 40 with ophthalmopathy and 57 with stable hyperthyroidism. An independent validation cohort was composed of roughly 19 hyperthyroidism patients and approximately 15 patients who later progressed from hyperthyroidism to ophthalmopathy. In about six hyperthyroidism patients, T-cell repertoires of thyroid tissue and blood were compared. Following sample collection, hyperthyroidism patients were given methimazole at a starting dose of 30 mg daily, and ophthalmopathy patients were given high-dose intravenous methylprednisolone. Results the study describes overall, beyond this receptor: In validation, the model predicted ophthalmopathy progression with about 71% sensitivity and roughly 72% specificity; some 13 predicted patients were CT-confirmed with GO in a median of about 6.2 months. Sample size was not predetermined statistically, and investigators were not blinded to group allocation. Most expanded thyroid clonotypes with a frequency above 0.001 also appeared in blood, which suggests that blood repertoires may reflect the immune response in the thyroid. Ophthalmopathy was separated from stable hyperthyroidism by the 13-signature model with about 90% sensitivity and less than 82% specificity in cross-validation and with 80%/75% in the test set.

Ophthalmopathy patients had moderately to severely active disease, Clinical Activity Score of at least 3, NOSPECS grade of at least 4, and disease duration under 3 months. Patients were excluded if they had other autoimmune diseases, uncontrolled infections, pregnancy or lactation. Diagnosis was based on clinical symptoms, serum thyroxine, TRAb, thyroid ultrasound and orbital computed tomography. PBMCs were isolated from more than 9 ml of fresh peripheral blood by Ficoll-Paque density gradient centrifugation. Total RNA was extracted using Trizol reagent, and RNA quality was checked on an Agilent 2100 Bioanalyzer. For repertoire sequencing, TCR beta CDR3 regions were amplified from RNA transcripts. HTBI primers and the Qiagen OneStep RT-PCR kit were used in a first-round RT-PCR, which was followed by a second-round multiplex PCR, size selection and purification. The libraries underwent paired-end sequencing with 100 bp reads on an Illumina HiSeq2000. On the study's bioinformatics: SOAPnuke was used to process the reads, removing any read that contained adapters or uncalled bases, had a mean Phred below 15, or lacked an exact match to the constant primer or identifier. COPE v1.2.5 was used to merge the high-quality paired reads. Each unique nucleotide sequence was defined as a clonotype, and clonotypes were aligned to IMGT TRB V, D and J references with MiTCR v1.1. Only V-J combinations with frequency above 0.0001 were analysed, covering 99.2% of repertoires. A TCR clonal expansion and chaos score per V-J combination was defined as the ratio of F50 clonal expansion to chaos observed in the TCRdist matrix. Welch's t-statistics and random forest were used to narrow the features down to approximately twelve V-J combinations, which were then fed into a naive Bayes classifier. Thyroid-blood repertoire similarity was quantified with the Morisita-Horn index. The public reads were run again by TCRdb, first through fastp at Q25 and then through MiXCR, and only productive beta chains were kept. Rows are combined by CDR3 protein, so each entry shows the most common genes and DNA. These V and J calls rely on TCRdb rather than the paper's analysis. The sample yields 340,000 or so distinct CDR3 sequences; roughly 15% were counted once. The ten largest account for more than 9% of the sample.

This clonotype was observed many times. Its antigen is not yet known. No much larger clonotype is one base removed from it; base qualities were not supplied. The CDR3 runs 15 residues from the cysteine to the phenylalanine. Only the CDR3 region is kept as DNA, spanning 45 bases read in frame from base 1. V is cut back by 5 bases and J by 7 bases, with 9 bases in the junction unmatched. The germline V gene gives CDR1 as SGHTA and CDR2 as FQGNSA. The sequence joins TRBV7-2 to TRBJ1-5; a stretch of 9 junction bases matches TRBD1. Sequencing was done on a sample of peripheral blood. The clonotype was recovered from an adult man with Graves' ophthalmopathy. The bases are TGTGCCAGCAGCCCGGACAGGGGACGATACCAGCCCCAGCATTTT. Translated, this gives CASSPDRGRYQPQHF.